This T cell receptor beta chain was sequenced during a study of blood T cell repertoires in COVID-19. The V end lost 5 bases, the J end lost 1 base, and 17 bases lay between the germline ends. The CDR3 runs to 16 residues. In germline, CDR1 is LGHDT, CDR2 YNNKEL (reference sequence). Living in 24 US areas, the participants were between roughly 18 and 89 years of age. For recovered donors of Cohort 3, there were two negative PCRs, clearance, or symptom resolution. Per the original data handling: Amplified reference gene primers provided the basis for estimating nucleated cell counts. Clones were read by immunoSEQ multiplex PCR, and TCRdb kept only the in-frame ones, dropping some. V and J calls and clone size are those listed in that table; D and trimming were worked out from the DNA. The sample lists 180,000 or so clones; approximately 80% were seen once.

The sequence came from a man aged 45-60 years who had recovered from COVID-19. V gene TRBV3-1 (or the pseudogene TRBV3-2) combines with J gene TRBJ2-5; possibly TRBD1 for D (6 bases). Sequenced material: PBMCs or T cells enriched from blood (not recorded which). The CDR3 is CASSLNSPGAQETQYF. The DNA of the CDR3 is TGTGCCAGCAGCTTAAACTCACCAGGGGCCCAAGAGACCCAGTACTTC.